Below are 26 T cell receptor beta chains sequenced from a single sample in a study of blood T cells in healthy people across ages. A second roughly 6 to 11 cycle PCR used barcoded and J-beta primers. TCRdb re-called the 5' RACE reads with MiXCR, one entry per CDR3 protein. The sample records more than 550,000 distinct CDR3 sequences, roughly 20% being singletons. What was sequenced was blood. Receptors originate from a man in his sixties or seventies in good health.

This clonotype appeared once. The rearrangement uses TRBV28 and TRBJ1-2; 8 bases are shared with TRBD1. This CDR3 has 13 amino acids. Germline CDR1 reads MDHEN; CDR2 reads SYDVKM. With 7 bases clipped from V and 7 bases from J, the junction kept 8 bases outside the gene matches. The CDR3 DNA reads TGTGCCAGCACCCCGGACAGGGTGACTGGCTACACCTTC. It specifies CASTPDRVTGYTF.

This clonotype showed up just a few times. The CDR3 spells CASSSPLAGGTDTQYF. The DNA of the CDR3 is TGTGCCAGTAGCAGTCCACTAGCGGGAGGCACAGATACGCAGTATTTT. The V gene is TRBV21-1, the J gene TRBJ2-3; the table's D call TRBD2 went unverified against the DNA. TRBV21-1 is shown as a pseudogene. CDR3 length: 16 residues.

V is TRBV7-9 and J is TRBJ1-1, with D tentatively TRBD1 (5 bases). Germline CDR1 SEHNR, CDR2 FQNEAQ (reference sequence). CDR3 length equals 13 residues. Trimming left V 5 bases short and J 8 bases short, with 15 bases between. CDR3 coding DNA: TGTGCCAGCAGCCAATCGCTGGGGACCGAAGCTTTCTTT. It encodes CASSQSLGTEAFF.

The chain has TRBV12-3 or TRBV12-4 and TRBJ2-1, with 10 bases fitting TRBD1. Trimming took 0 bases from V and 12 from J; bases not matched to a gene: 8. The CDR3 contains 15 residues. CDR3 in amino acids: CASSLAGQGPPGQFF. The CDR3 coding sequence is TGTGCCAGCAGTTTAGCGGGACAGGGGCCCCCCGGGCAGTTCTTC.

This chain joins TRBV20-1 and TRBJ1-2; 10 positions agree with TRBD1. This CDR3 is built from 15 residues. Germline-derived CDR1 and CDR2 are DFQATT and SNEGSKA (reference sequence). The V gene end was trimmed by 2 bases and the J gene end by 1 base; junction bases not matched to a gene: 4. The CDR3: CSARLRDRGNYGYTF. The CDR3, as DNA: TGCAGTGCTAGACTCCGGGACAGGGGTAACTATGGCTACACCTTC.

The chain links TRBV18 to TRBJ1-6; no clear D gene. Germline-derived CDR1 and CDR2 are KGHSH and LQKENI. The CDR3 extends over 16 amino acids. Between the trimmed V and J ends, which lost 1 base and 0 bases, there was a span of 7 bases. The chain's CDR3 is CASSPRESSYNSPLHF. For the CDR3, the DNA is TGTGCCAGCTCACCACGGGAGAGCTCCTATAATTCACCCCTCCACTTT. Variable domain in full (rest from reference TRBV18 and TRBJ1-6): NAGVMQNPRHLVRRRGQEARLRCSPMKGHSHVYWYRQLPEEGLKFMVYLQKENIIDESGMPKERFSAEFPKEGPSILRIQQVVRGDSAAYFCASSPRESSYNSPLHFGNGTRLTVT.

This clonotype has more than one count but fewer than ten. The chain recombines TRBV6-6 with TRBJ2-3, with D possibly being TRBD1 or TRBD2 (5 bases each). V gave up 7 bases and J gave up 13 bases, with 15 bases separating them. This CDR3 has 11 residues. CDR1 and CDR2 from the germline V gene are MNHNY and SVGAGI (reference sequence). The CDR3 is CASIVGTVKYF. Written as DNA, the CDR3 is TGTGCCAGCATCGTCGGGACGGTCAAGTATTTT.

This clonotype was counted a single time. V usage is TRBV20-1 and J usage is TRBJ2-2, with 12 bases identical to TRBD2. The germline gives CDR1 DFQATT, CDR2 SNEGSKA (reference sequence). This CDR3 is 15 amino acids long. V was pared by 5 bases and J by 7 bases, with 8 bases of the junction left unmatched. As DNA, the CDR3 is TGCAGTGCTCGCCCTAGCGGGAGGGCCGACGGGGAGCTGTTTTTT. This encodes CSARPSGRADGELFF.

This clonotype came up a few times. The rearrangement links TRBV27 to TRBJ1-2; 11 positions match TRBD1. The V gene's germline CDR1 is MNHEY and CDR2 SMNVEV (reference sequence). The CDR3 extends over 12 amino acids. V shed 8 bases and J 8 bases; nucleotides not matched to a gene: 4. The CDR3 DNA sequence: TGTGCCAGCTCGGGACAGGGGGTGGGCTACACCTTC. Protein sequence: CASSGQGVGYTF.

About this clonotype itself: Without the conserved terminal phenylalanine or tryptophan, this CDR3 likely stems from a read error. The chain has TRBV27 and TRBJ2-1, with 10 bases aligning to TRBD2. Germline V lookup: CDR1 MNHEY, CDR2 SMNVEV (reference sequence). The CDR3 contains 13 residues. V lost 6 bases, J lost 6 bases, and 2 bases stayed unmatched. CDR3 sequence (DNA): TGTGCCAGCAGGGGGACTAGCGTCAATGAGCAGTTCGTC. Translating gives CASRGTSVNEQFV.

This clonotype was picked up many times. The chain joins TRBV28 to TRBJ2-5; no clear D. The germline V and J ends were trimmed by 3 bases and 1 base, with 12 bases remaining between them. CDR1 is MDHEN and CDR2 is SYDVKM in the germline V gene. CDR3 length: 15 amino acids. The CDR3 is CASSFPGQVQETQYF. DNA for the CDR3: TGTGCCAGCAGTTTTCCTGGGCAGGTCCAAGAGACCCAGTACTTC.

J is TRBJ2-7 and V is TRBV29-1; D gene unclear. The V end was cut by 6 bases, the J end by 6 bases, with 9 bases between. The CDR3 runs 10 residues. Germline values: CDR1 SQVTM, CDR2 ANQGSEA. The CDR3 protein is CSVKISEQYF. The CDR3 DNA is TGCAGCGTAAAAATATCCGAGCAGTACTTC.

This clonotype has more than one count but fewer than ten. The gene calls are TRBV20-1 and TRBJ2-1; 10 nucleotides agree with TRBD2. CDR1 and CDR2 (germline): DFQATT, SNEGSKA (reference sequence). The CDR3 runs to 15 residues. The trim removed 0 bases at V and 7 bases at J, leaving 6 bases unmatched. The CDR3 DNA reads as TGCAGTGCTAGAGAGCCTAGCGGGGGTCGGAATGAGCAGTTCTTC. It encodes CSAREPSGGRNEQFF.

The rearrangement joins TRBV13 to TRBJ2-3; D is undetermined. The CDR3 is 13 amino acids. V lost 5 bases to trimming and J lost 4 bases, with 10 bases between them. The germline V gene has CDR1 PRHDT and CDR2 FYEKMQ (reference sequence). CDR3 protein: CASSLLWADTQYF. The CDR3 region has the DNA TGTGCCAGCAGCCTGCTGTGGGCAGATACGCAGTATTTT.

The chain combines TRBV20-1 with TRBJ2-3; D possibly corresponds to TRBD1 (6 bases). V lost 6 bases and J lost 4, with 11 bases in between. The CDR3 contains 12 residues. CDR1 and CDR2 (germline): DFQATT, SNEGSKA (reference sequence). CDR3 loop: CSALQGPDTQYF. The CDR3 DNA reads as TGCAGTGCCCTACAGGGTCCAGATACGCAGTATTTT.

V usage is TRBV29-1 and J usage is TRBJ2-5; 11 positions match TRBD2. The closer fit of TRBJ2-7 to the DNA end suggests the J call may be wrong. CDR1 SQVTM and CDR2 ANQGSEA come from the germline V gene. The CDR3 covers 13 residues. CDR3 region: CSVGTSGSYEQYF. The CDR3 nucleotides are TGCAGCGTGGGGACTAGCGGATCCTACGAGCAGTACTTC.

This clonotype has a handful of counts. V usage is TRBV7-2 and J usage is TRBJ2-2; D may be TRBD2 (5 bases). V was shortened by 4 bases and J by 3 bases, with 15 bases between the two germline ends. Germline loops: CDR1 SGHTA, CDR2 FQGNSA. CDR3 length: 16 residues. CDR3 amino acids: CASSSGLFGDTGELFF. CDR3 DNA: TGTGCCAGCAGCTCCGGACTCTTCGGGGACACCGGGGAGCTGTTTTTT.

V gene TRBV7-2 combines with J gene TRBJ2-1; D not certain. V was trimmed by 3 bases and J by 9 bases, leaving 15 bases between them. CDR1 and CDR2 (germline): SGHTA, FQGNSA. The CDR3 extends over 14 amino acids. The CDR3 coding sequence is TGTGCCAGCAGCTTTAACCCTCCTCTCTTTGAGCAGTTCTTC. Its translation is CASSFNPPLFEQFF.

The table lists this clonotype with a count of one. J is TRBJ2-1 and V is TRBV7-2; 7 bases map to TRBD1. Germline V gives CDR1 SGHTA, CDR2 FQGNSA. This CDR3 region has 15 residues. J gave up 4 bases and V 9 bases, and 12 bases lay outside the gene matches. The CDR3 DNA is TGTGCCAGTATTGCAAGGACAGGTGCGTACAATGAGCAGTTCTTC. This sequence encodes CASIARTGAYNEQFF.

This clonotype was seen only a few times. The chain is built from TRBV4-1 and TRBJ2-7; 7 nucleotides align to TRBD2. Germline values: CDR1 MGHRA, CDR2 YSYEKL. The CDR3 runs 16 residues. The V gene end was trimmed by 4 bases and the J gene end by 5 bases; junction bases not matched to a gene: 14. CDR3 DNA: TGCGCCAGCAGCCGCCCGGGACTACGGTCTCCTAACGAGCAGTACGTC. It specifies CASSRPGLRSPNEQYV.

This clonotype was seen many times. The chain recombines TRBV9 with TRBJ1-1; perhaps TRBD1 as D (6 bases). V was shortened by 5 bases and J by 1 base, with 9 bases between the two germline ends. Germline CDR1 SGDLS, CDR2 YYNGEE. The CDR3 length is 13 residues. The CDR3 reads CASRSGQNTEAFF. For the CDR3, the DNA is TGTGCCAGCAGGTCGGGACAGAACACTGAAGCTTTCTTT.

This clonotype was seen only a few times. This sequence joins TRBV4-2 and TRBJ1-1, with unresolved D. V was trimmed by 7 bases and J by 0 bases, leaving 9 bases between them. CDR3 length: 13 residues. Looked up from germline, CDR1 is LGHNA and CDR2 is YNFKEQ. In DNA, the CDR3 is TGTGCCAGCAAAGCCGACTTGAACACTGAAGCTTTCTTT. Its protein product is CASKADLNTEAFF.

The V gene is TRBV12-3 or TRBV12-4, the J gene TRBJ1-6; D remains ambiguous. The CDR3 spans 11 residues. Trimming removed 6 bases at V and 10 bases at J, with 7 bases between. CDR3 in DNA: TGTGCCAGCAGACGGGAGTCACCCCTCCACTTT. It translates to CASRRESPLHF.

V is TRBV25-1 and J is TRBJ2-3, with 7 bases aligning to TRBD2. With V trimmed by 1 base and J by 5 bases, 9 bases remained unmatched. The length of the CDR3 is 16 residues. Per the germline V gene, CDR1 is MGHDK and CDR2 is SYGVNS. In DNA form, the CDR3 reads TGTGCCAGCAGTGAATGGGAGGGGATGGTAGGAGATACGCAGTATTTT. This translates into CASSEWEGMVGDTQYF. The entire variable domain, with the rest obtained from reference TRBV25-1 and TRBJ2-3, is as follows: EADIYQTPRYLVIGTGKKITLECSQTMGHDKMYWYQQDPGMELHLIHYSYGVNSTEKGDLSSESTVSRIRTEHFPLTLESARPSHTSQYLCASSEWEGMVGDTQYFGPGTRLTVL.

This clonotype has more than one count but fewer than ten. V usage is TRBV12-3 or TRBV12-4 and J usage is TRBJ1-1; possibly TRBD1 for D (5 bases). V lost 7 bases and J lost 5, with 17 bases in between. This CDR3 contains 14 residues. CDR3 protein: CASTPLGVSTEAFF. The CDR3 DNA reads TGTGCCAGCACCCCGCTAGGGGTCTCTACTGAAGCTTTCTTT.

V and J are TRBV19 and TRBJ1-3; D ambiguous. Germline V gene sequence: CDR1 LNHDA, CDR2 SQIVND (reference sequence). This CDR3 comprises 13 residues. V gave up 7 bases and J gave up 0 bases, with 7 bases separating them. This CDR3 is CASTRNSGNTIYF. The DNA of the CDR3 is TGTGCCAGTACGCGTAACTCTGGAAACACCATATATTTT.